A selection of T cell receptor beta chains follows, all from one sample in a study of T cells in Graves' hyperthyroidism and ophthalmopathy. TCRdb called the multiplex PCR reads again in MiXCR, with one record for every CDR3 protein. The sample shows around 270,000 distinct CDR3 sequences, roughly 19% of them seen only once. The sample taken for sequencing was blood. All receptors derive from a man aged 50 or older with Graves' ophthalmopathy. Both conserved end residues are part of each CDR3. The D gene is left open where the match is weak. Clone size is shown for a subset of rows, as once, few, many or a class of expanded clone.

cdr3_aa: CASSLTSGRRGDTQYF
cdr3_nt: TGTGCCAGCAGCTTAACTAGCGGGAGGAGAGGAGATACGCAGTATTTT
j_call: TRBJ2-3
d_call: TRBD2
clone_size: NA
v_call: TRBV7-3

cdr3_aa: CASSVEGLVSDTQYF
cdr3_nt: TGTGCCAGCAGCGTAGAGGGACTAGTTTCAGATACGCAGTATTTT
j_call: TRBJ2-3
d_call: TRBD2
clone_size: NA
v_call: TRBV9

cdr3_aa: CASSLAGAGPDTQYF
cdr3_nt: TGTGCCAGCAGTTTAGCGGGAGCGGGTCCAGATACGCAGTATTTT
j_call: TRBJ2-3
d_call: TRBD2
clone_size: NA
v_call: TRBV28

cdr3_aa: CASSSNGNTGELFF
cdr3_nt: TGTGCCAGCAGTTCGAATGGTAACACCGGGGAGCTGTTTTTT
j_call: TRBJ2-2
d_call: NA
clone_size: few
v_call: TRBV12-3/TRBV12-4

cdr3_aa: CATSDPQTSGNSNNEQFF
cdr3_nt: TGTGCCACCAGTGACCCACAGACTAGCGGGAACTCAAACAATGAGCAGTTCTTC
j_call: TRBJ2-1
d_call: TRBD2
clone_size: few
v_call: TRBV24-1

cdr3_aa: CASSLTPPDTQYF
cdr3_nt: TGTGCCAGCAGCTTAACGCCTCCAGATACGCAGTATTTT
j_call: TRBJ2-3
d_call: NA
clone_size: NA
v_call: TRBV7-3

cdr3_aa: CASSQDLDRGYNEQFF
cdr3_nt: TGTGCCAGCAGCCAAGATTTGGACAGGGGTTACAATGAGCAGTTCTTC
j_call: TRBJ2-1
d_call: TRBD1
clone_size: many
v_call: TRBV3-1

cdr3_aa: CASSQNPAGGPGETQYF
cdr3_nt: TGTGCCAGCAGCCAAAACCCAGCGGGAGGGCCGGGTGAGACCCAGTACTTC
j_call: TRBJ2-5
d_call: TRBD2
clone_size: few
v_call: TRBV3-1

cdr3_aa: CATSGGGRTGELFF
cdr3_nt: TGTGCCACCAGTGGCGGCGGGAGGACCGGGGAGCTGTTTTTT
j_call: TRBJ2-2
d_call: TRBD2
clone_size: few
v_call: TRBV24-1

cdr3_aa: CATSAADSSTYEQYF
cdr3_nt: TGTGCCACCAGTGCTGCCGACAGTTCTACCTACGAGCAGTACTTC
j_call: TRBJ2-7
d_call: NA
clone_size: many
v_call: TRBV24-1

cdr3_aa: CSARDTLGSYNEQFF
cdr3_nt: TGCAGTGCTAGAGATACACTAGGCTCCTACAATGAGCAGTTCTTC
j_call: TRBJ2-1
d_call: NA
clone_size: few
v_call: TRBV20-1

cdr3_aa: CAGGDRGGEPQYF
cdr3_nt: TGTGCCGGGGGCGACAGGGGGGGCGAGCCCCAGTACTTC
j_call: TRBJ2-5
d_call: TRBD1
clone_size: NA
v_call: TRBV28

cdr3_aa: CSARGVGNTIYF
cdr3_nt: TGCAGTGCTAGAGGTGTAGGAAACACCATATATTTT
j_call: TRBJ1-3
d_call: NA
clone_size: NA
v_call: TRBV20-1

cdr3_aa: CASSQAGQNQPQHF
cdr3_nt: TGTGCCAGCAGCCAAGCTGGACAGAATCAGCCCCAGCATTTT
j_call: TRBJ1-5
d_call: NA
clone_size: many
v_call: TRBV3-1

cdr3_aa: CSVESGVSSSNEQFF
cdr3_nt: TGCAGCGTTGAAAGCGGCGTCTCTTCGTCCAATGAGCAGTTCTTC
j_call: TRBJ2-1
d_call: NA
clone_size: many
v_call: TRBV29-1

cdr3_aa: CASSIEYSANQPQHF
cdr3_nt: TGTGCCAGTAGTATAGAGTACAGCGCCAATCAGCCCCAGCATTTT
j_call: TRBJ1-5
d_call: NA
clone_size: NA
v_call: TRBV19

cdr3_aa: CSARDLRAGAETQYF
cdr3_nt: TGCAGTGCTAGAGATCTCAGGGCGGGGGCAGAGACCCAGTACTTC
j_call: TRBJ2-5
d_call: NA
clone_size: many
v_call: TRBV20-1

cdr3_aa: CASSGTESYEQYF
cdr3_nt: TGTGCCAGTTCCGGGACAGAATCCTACGAGCAGTACTTC
j_call: TRBJ2-7
d_call: TRBD1
clone_size: few
v_call: TRBV2

cdr3_aa: CASRNIRTGNQNIQYF
cdr3_nt: TGTGCCAGCAGAAACATACGGACAGGAAACCAGAACATTCAGTACTTC
j_call: TRBJ2-4
d_call: TRBD1
clone_size: NA
v_call: TRBV6-1

cdr3_aa: CASSFNADTQYF
cdr3_nt: TGTGCCAGCAGTTTTAACGCAGATACGCAGTATTTT
j_call: TRBJ2-3
d_call: NA
clone_size: many
v_call: TRBV27

cdr3_aa: CASRREPTYEQYF
cdr3_nt: TGTGCCAGCCGGCGGGAACCTACCTACGAGCAGTACTTC
j_call: TRBJ2-7
d_call: NA
clone_size: many
v_call: TRBV27

cdr3_aa: CASSVIAGVSGELFF
cdr3_nt: TGTGCCAGCAGCGTAATAGCGGGAGTCTCCGGGGAGCTGTTTTTT
j_call: TRBJ2-2
d_call: TRBD2
clone_size: many
v_call: TRBV11-3

cdr3_aa: CASRPTGQGSGANVLTF
cdr3_nt: TGTGCCAGCAGACCCACCGGACAGGGCTCCGGGGCCAACGTCCTGACTTTC
j_call: TRBJ2-6
d_call: TRBD1
clone_size: NA
v_call: TRBV6-1

cdr3_aa: CASSARDGNTGELFF
cdr3_nt: TGTGCCAGCAGCGCCCGGGACGGGAACACCGGGGAGCTGTTTTTT
j_call: TRBJ2-2
d_call: NA
clone_size: once
v_call: TRBV9

cdr3_aa: CASSLDRYNQPQHF
cdr3_nt: TGTGCCAGCAGTTTGGACAGGTACAATCAGCCCCAGCATTTT
j_call: TRBJ1-5
d_call: TRBD1
clone_size: many
v_call: TRBV27

cdr3_aa: CASSQGTGGGSYEQYF
cdr3_nt: TGTGCCAGCAGCCAAGGTACAGGGGGAGGATCCTACGAGCAGTACTTC
j_call: TRBJ2-7
d_call: TRBD1
clone_size: NA
v_call: TRBV4-2

cdr3_aa: CASSPVLQIGELFF
cdr3_nt: TGTGCCAGCAGCCCAGTCTTACAGATCGGGGAGCTGTTTTTT
j_call: TRBJ2-2
d_call: NA
clone_size: many
v_call: TRBV3-1

cdr3_aa: CASSFQDPSPPETQYF
cdr3_nt: TGCGCCAGCAGCTTCCAGGACCCCTCCCCCCCAGAGACCCAGTACTTC
j_call: TRBJ2-5
d_call: NA
clone_size: NA
v_call: TRBV5-1

cdr3_aa: CASSPGLAGFRGEQYF
cdr3_nt: TGTGCCAGCAGCCCCGGACTAGCGGGTTTCCGAGGGGAGCAGTACTTC
j_call: TRBJ2-7
d_call: TRBD2
clone_size: NA
v_call: TRBV11-2

cdr3_aa: CASGLAELPGSNEQFF
cdr3_nt: TGTGCCTCGGGACTAGCGGAACTACCTGGCAGCAATGAGCAGTTCTTC
j_call: TRBJ2-1
d_call: TRBD2
clone_size: many
v_call: TRBV7-9

cdr3_aa: CASSLAVSTGSTDMQYF
cdr3_nt: TGTGCCAGCAGCTTAGCGGTTAGCACAGGGAGCACAGATATGCAGTATTTT
j_call: TRBJ2-3
d_call: NA
clone_size: NA
v_call: TRBV7-9

cdr3_aa: CASTGQGEIWETQYF
cdr3_nt: TGTGCCAGCACGGGACAGGGGGAGATATGGGAGACCCAGTACTTC
j_call: TRBJ2-5
d_call: TRBD1
clone_size: few
v_call: TRBV6-1

cdr3_aa: CSAIHIGEYEQYF
cdr3_nt: TGCAGTGCAATTCACATAGGGGAGTACGAGCAGTACTTC
j_call: TRBJ2-7
d_call: NA
clone_size: many
v_call: TRBV20-1

cdr3_aa: CASSLDQHPNQPQHF
cdr3_nt: TGTGCCAGCAGCTTAGACCAACACCCCAATCAGCCCCAGCATTTT
j_call: TRBJ1-5
d_call: NA
clone_size: NA
v_call: TRBV11-2

cdr3_aa: CASSLGGQSSYNEQFF
cdr3_nt: TGTGCCAGCAGCCTAGGGGGACAGAGCTCCTACAATGAGCAGTTCTTC
j_call: TRBJ2-1
d_call: TRBD1
clone_size: NA
v_call: TRBV12-3/TRBV12-4

cdr3_aa: CASSQSPGTEAFF
cdr3_nt: TGTGCCAGCAGCCAATCCCCGGGCACTGAAGCTTTCTTT
j_call: TRBJ1-1
d_call: NA
clone_size: NA
v_call: TRBV16

cdr3_aa: CASSWDGGTYEQYF
cdr3_nt: TGTGCCAGCAGCTGGGACGGCGGAACCTACGAGCAGTACTTC
j_call: TRBJ2-7
d_call: NA
clone_size: NA
v_call: TRBV6-1

cdr3_aa: CASSPPTSGSGETQYF
cdr3_nt: TGTGCCAGCAGTCCACCGACTAGCGGGAGTGGGGAGACCCAGTACTTC
j_call: TRBJ2-5
d_call: TRBD2
clone_size: NA
v_call: TRBV4-2

cdr3_aa: CAWSKGNEQYF
cdr3_nt: TGTGCCTGGAGTAAAGGGAACGAGCAGTACTTC
j_call: TRBJ2-7
d_call: NA
clone_size: many
v_call: TRBV30

cdr3_aa: CASSPTSAHNEQFF
cdr3_nt: TGTGCCAGCAGCCCGACATCGGCCCACAATGAGCAGTTCTTC
j_call: TRBJ2-1
d_call: NA
clone_size: many
v_call: TRBV7-3

cdr3_aa: CASSRDNSNQPQHF
cdr3_nt: TGTGCCAGCAGCAGAGACAATAGCAATCAGCCCCAGCATTTT
j_call: TRBJ1-5
d_call: NA
clone_size: many
v_call: TRBV28